This T cell receptor beta chain was sequenced in a study of T cells after posttransplantation cyclophosphamide listed by TCRdb under 2016. Study-level background: Using TRB sequencing, the study followed how the T cell repertoire rebuilt after myeloablative bone marrow transplantation with posttransplantation cyclophosphamide given as GVHD prophylaxis. Samples from a few dozen PTCy-treated patients, along with samples from 16 of their related bone marrow donors, underwent antigen receptor sequencing. TRB sequencing was performed on blood from all 35 or so PTCy patients with 1-year posttransplant specimens. In 3 patients, TRB sequencing was also performed on up to 3 more blood samples taken 2 to 5.2 years after transplant, and in 4 patients, pretransplant blood was also TRB-sequenced. Because TRA and TRB clonality correlated tightly in roughly 10 samples, the subsequent TCR analyses were limited to TRB only. Public TRB sequences were queried against a database of over 3,600 sequences associated with responses to pathogens, tumor antigens, self-antigens and alloantigens. Overall study results and their limits: Across over 40 patients, TRB clonality was highly associated with recipient CMV seropositivity and CMV reactivation, and diversity in PTCy patients was similar to diversity in CNI/methotrexate controls. The TRB repertoires of T cells infiltrating skin or the GI tract showed only limited overlap with the TRB repertoires found in blood. Donor-recipient similarity was low at 1-2 months but rose over the first year, and later blood repertoires were often dominated by donor CD8+ memory clones.

Of note for this clone: Its antigen remains undetermined. Nothing much larger sits one base from this clone, and base qualities are not available.

TRB sequencing used genomic DNA with the immunoSEQ assay at survey resolution or the hsTCRB kit. From the authors' description of their analysis: Initial read processing used immunoSEQ software, and repertoire analyses used the LymphoSeq R package. For each TRB dataset, clonality was calculated as 1 minus normalized Shannon entropy, and the Gini coefficient was computed as well. To infer phenotypes in unsorted samples, TRB sequences from sorted subsets of the recipient or donor were mapped onto the unsorted samples of the same recipient. The source is immuneACCESS, and TCRdb retained only in-frame sequences with V and J called. Part of the clones is not carried over; for the studies checked, unresolved V genes explain less than half of this, and the remainder is unexplained. The V and J calls and clone size come from that table; D and trimming were worked out from the DNA. The sample data list roughly 4,700 clones, and 76% of these were observed just once. Of the sample, around a third falls within the top ten clones.

Per the publication, the treatment or condition label means: high-dose cyclophosphamide on days +3 and +4 as single-agent GVHD prophylaxis. For conditioning, the PTCy patients got busulfan and fludarabine, then a related or unrelated marrow graft, followed by cyclophosphamide on days +3 and +4. PTCy-treated patients came from a prospective multi-institutional clinical trial. Peripheral blood and bone marrow mononuclear cells were isolated by Ficoll-Hypaque density centrifugation and were cryopreserved. The sequence was obtained from a male patient in his thirties or forties who received an allogeneic stem cell transplant from a related donor, was CMV-positive, and had acute and chronic GVHD. After a transplant, the donor of the graft may account for some T cells. The sequenced sample was PBMCs, obtained after allogeneic stem cell transplant with posttransplant cyclophosphamide.

The CDR3 corresponds to CASTSETYEQYF. The DNA is as follows: TGTGCCAGCACTTCTGAGACCTACGAGCAGTACTTC. The rearrangement combines TRBV2 with TRBJ2-7; the D gene identity is not certain. The junction carries 9 bases between V and J, which are trimmed by 7 bases and 2 bases respectively. From the germline V gene, CDR1 is SNHLY and CDR2 is FYNNEI. The CDR3 starts with the cysteine, ends with the phenylalanine, and has 12 residues. The sequence is cut down to CDR3 DNA, 36 bases in frame from base 1.